A single sample gave rise to the 11 T cell receptor beta chains below, sequenced in a study of identical twins. MiXCR was run by TCRdb on the 5' RACE reads, yielding one entry per CDR3 protein. Found here are 1.5 million to 2 million distinct CDR3 sequences, less than 40% of them singletons; the top ten hold about 0.27%. The sample was cord blood. Source of these receptors: a newborn girl in good health.

The rearrangement uses TRBV3-1 and TRBJ1-4, with D perhaps TRBD1 (5 bases). This CDR3 is built from 19 residues. From germline, CDR1 is LGHDT and CDR2 YNNKEL (reference sequence). V shed 3 bases and J shed 0 bases, with 20 bases lying between them. The CDR3 coding sequence is TGTGCCAGCAGCCATCAACTTCGGGGGGGGTTTGCAACTAATGAAAAACTGTTTTTT. This translates into CASSHQLRGGFATNEKLFF.

This chain uses TRBV27 with TRBJ2-2, with 7 bases matching TRBD1. CDR1 MNHEY and CDR2 SMNVEV come from the germline V gene (reference sequence). This CDR3 has 16 residues. Trimming removed 3 bases from V and 5 bases from J; junction bases left unmatched: 9. CDR3 residues: CASSFNDRVWTGELFF. CDR3 DNA: TGTGCCAGCAGTTTCAACGACAGGGTGTGGACCGGGGAGCTGTTTTTT.

This clonotype has only one observation. The V and J genes are TRBV7-9 and TRBJ2-3; possibly TRBD2 for D (5 bases). Germline values: CDR1 SEHNR, CDR2 FQNEAQ (reference sequence). The V gene lost 6 bases and the J gene lost 8 bases, with 21 bases spanning the gap. This CDR3 has 15 amino acids. In DNA, the CDR3 is TGTGCCAGCAGTTCCGGACTGGCGCGTTCGGGTACGCAGTATTTT. It codes for CASSSGLARSGTQYF.

The chain recombines TRBV5-6 with TRBJ2-4; D might be TRBD1 (5 bases). The CDR3 is made up of 13 amino acids. Deletions cut 2 bases from V and 6 bases from J, with 9 bases between. The germline CDR1 and CDR2 sequences are SGHDT and YYEEEE. The CDR3 protein is CASSFGRVNIQYF. Here the CDR3 DNA reads TGTGCCAGCAGCTTTGGCAGGGTAAACATTCAGTACTTC. The full variable domain, its missing parts supplied by reference TRBV5-6 and TRBJ2-4, is DAGVTQSPTHLIKTRGQQVTLRCSPKSGHDTVSWYQQALGQGPQFIFQYYEEEERQRGNFPDRFSGHQFPNYSSELNVNALLLGDSALYLCASSFGRVNIQYFGAGTRLSVL.

Remarks on this clonotype: A much larger clone is a single base away; this may be a read error. The chain uses TRBV24-1 and TRBJ1-2; D is unclear. With 2 bases removed from V and 6 bases from J, the gap between germline ends came to 3 bases. The CDR3 sequence is 11 residues long. Germline CDR1 is KGHDR and CDR2 is SFDVKD. The CDR3 region has the DNA TGTGCCACCAGTGATTACAATGGCTACACCTTC. Protein: CATSDYNGYTF.

The chain uses TRBV20-1 and TRBJ2-3, with D unresolved. The CDR3 runs 13 residues. V was shortened by 6 bases and J by 2 bases, with 12 bases between the two germline ends. The germline V gene encodes CDR1 DFQATT and CDR2 SNEGSKA (reference sequence). The CDR3 loop reads CSACLPSTDTQYF. DNA for the CDR3: TGCAGTGCCTGTTTACCTTCCACAGATACGCAGTATTTT.

This clonotype was seen a handful of times. The gene calls are TRBV7-8 and TRBJ1-2; D not resolved. Trimming took off 5 bases at V and 5 bases at J, with 27 bases between the two ends. The CDR3 contains 18 residues. Germline V gene lookup returns CDR1 SGHVS and CDR2 FQNEAQ. CDR3 loop: CASSPSRIGSPQLYGYTF. CDR3 in DNA: TGTGCCAGCAGCCCTTCCAGAATCGGGTCCCCTCAACTTTATGGCTACACCTTC.

V and J are TRBV5-1 and TRBJ2-7; 7 bases agree with TRBD1. The junction had 8 bases not matched to a gene; V was cut back by 4 bases and J by 1 base. The germline V gene encodes CDR1 SGHRS and CDR2 YFSETQ. The CDR3 is made up of 15 amino acids. The CDR3 loop reads CASSPRQGTSYEQYF. The CDR3 region has the DNA TGCGCCAGCAGCCCGAGACAGGGTACGTCCTACGAGCAGTACTTC.

This clonotype was seen more than once but under ten times. The rearrangement links TRBV29-1 to TRBJ1-2; TRBD1 is a possible D gene (5 bases). The CDR3 totals 12 residues. Trimming removed 7 bases from V and 6 bases from J, with 15 bases in between. The germline V gene has CDR1 SQVTM and CDR2 ANQGSEA. The CDR3 DNA reads TGCAGCGGGGGGGAATACAGGAATGGCTACACCTTC. Amino acids: CSGGEYRNGYTF.

The rearrangement links TRBV6-5 to TRBJ1-3; D not resolved. V lost 0 bases, J lost 0 bases, and 9 bases lay in between. The CDR3 is made up of 16 amino acids. Per the germline V gene, CDR1 is MNHEY and CDR2 is SVGAGI. This chain's CDR3 is CASSYSPELSGNTIYF. CDR3 nucleotide sequence: TGTGCCAGCAGTTACTCTCCAGAGCTCTCTGGAAACACCATATATTTT.

This clonotype was seen at least ten times. The rearrangement joins TRBV20-1 to TRBJ2-7; 11 bases fit TRBD2. This CDR3 is 15 amino acids long. The V segment lost 0 bases and the J segment 4 bases; nucleotides outside the gene matches: 5. The germline V gene encodes CDR1 DFQATT and CDR2 SNEGSKA (reference sequence). Here the CDR3 DNA reads TGCAGTGCTAGAGAACTAGCGGGAGTTCGGTACGAGCAGTACTTC. Its protein product is CSARELAGVRYEQYF.